The sample holds a few counts of the clone carrying this TCR beta chain. What it binds is not known. This entry belongs to a study of response to subunit inactivated influenza vaccine. TCRdb re-called the RT-PCR reads with MiXCR, one entry per CDR3 protein. The repertoire holds 530,000 or so distinct CDR3 sequences, with about 14% as singletons. Trimming took off 0 bases at V and 2 bases at J, with 8 bases between the two ends. The length of the CDR3 is 15 residues. The germline gives CDR1 MNHEY, CDR2 SVGAGI. Broader study findings: Every seasonal influenza vaccination brings in few new T cells, the authors suggested.

This material consisted of PBMCs from blood, taken approximately 13 days after vaccination. This sequence joins TRBV6-5 and TRBJ1-3; a possible D gene is TRBD1 (6 bases). This clonotype originated in a man between 45 and 60 years old who received an inactivated influenza vaccine. The CDR3 DNA sequence: TGTGCCAGCAGTTACTCGGGGGCAGCTGGAAACACCATATATTTT. Encoded protein: CASSYSGAAGNTIYF.